This TCR beta chain is from a study of naive and memory T cell subsets. An equimolar mix of two oligonucleotides served as the beta constant-region primer for TRBC1 and TRBC2. Ligated cDNA was amplified by four rounds of PCR with nested alpha and beta constant-region primers and SP2. TCRdb re-called the UMI-ligation and nested PCR reads through MiXCR, storing one row per CDR3 protein. There are roughly 140,000 distinct CDR3 sequences in the sample; about a fifth occur only once, and more than 0.6% lies in the top ten. The CDR3 contains 15 residues. V was pared by 6 bases and J by 7 bases, with 11 bases of the junction left unmatched. The germline CDR1 and CDR2 sequences are MRHNA and SNTAGT. CMV status came from CD4+ T cell IFNgamma after overnight CMV lysate stimulation of fresh PBMCs. After CD4 positive bead selection, the CD4-negative fraction gave CD8 T cells. Study-level findings and limits: Especially in CD8 cells, naive repertoires contained a few larger clonotypes, possibly CD45RA-re-expressing memory cells.

Details on this clonotype: Its antigen is undetermined.

This TCR was sampled from a human donor in good health. The sequenced sample consisted of naive CD8+ T cells from blood. The chain recombines TRBV6-4 with TRBJ2-1; 8 nucleotides line up with TRBD2. The DNA for the CDR3 is TGTGCCAGCAGCGTTGTAGCGGGACTCTGGAATGAGCAGTTCTTC. This sequence encodes CASSVVAGLWNEQFF.